This entry concerns a single T cell receptor beta chain. The CDR3 covers 15 residues. The germline V gene has CDR1 MNHNS and CDR2 SASEGT. After removal of 3 bases from V and 3 bases from J, the junction contained 8 bases not matched to a gene. Only in-frame clones appear in the TCRdb table, and some are missing; sequencing was by immunoSEQ multiplex PCR. Here the sample spans 100,000 to 150,000 clones, about 86% being singletons. This sample is part of a study of blood T cell repertoires in COVID-19. Study-level information: Donors in the United States, Italy and Spain gave samples during acute or convalescent COVID-19.

The sample comprised peripheral blood. The TCR originated in a man in his 70s who had recovered from COVID-19. The rearrangement uses TRBV6-1 and TRBJ2-7, with 7 bases matching TRBD1. The CDR3 loop is CASSDERGRGYEQYF. The CDR3 DNA is TGTGCCAGCAGTGATGAGAGGGGGCGCGGCTACGAGCAGTACTTC.